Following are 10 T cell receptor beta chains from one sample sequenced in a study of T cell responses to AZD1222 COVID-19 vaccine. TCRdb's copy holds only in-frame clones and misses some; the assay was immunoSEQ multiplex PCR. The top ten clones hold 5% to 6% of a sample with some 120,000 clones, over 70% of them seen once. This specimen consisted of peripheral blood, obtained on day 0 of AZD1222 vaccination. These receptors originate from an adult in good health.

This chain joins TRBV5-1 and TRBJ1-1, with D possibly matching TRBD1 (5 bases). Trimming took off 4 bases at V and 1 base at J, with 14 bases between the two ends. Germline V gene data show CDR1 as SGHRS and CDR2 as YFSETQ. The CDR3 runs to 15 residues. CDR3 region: CASSRTPVSNTEAFF. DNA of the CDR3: TGCGCCAGCAGCCGGACACCAGTTTCGAACACTGAAGCTTTCTTT.

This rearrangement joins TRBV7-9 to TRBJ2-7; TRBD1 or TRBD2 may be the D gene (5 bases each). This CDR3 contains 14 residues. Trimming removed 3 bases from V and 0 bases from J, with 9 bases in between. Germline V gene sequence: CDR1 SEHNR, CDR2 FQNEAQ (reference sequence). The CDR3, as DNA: TGTGCCAGCAGCTTGAGGGACCTCTCCTACGAGCAGTACTTC. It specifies CASSLRDLSYEQYF.

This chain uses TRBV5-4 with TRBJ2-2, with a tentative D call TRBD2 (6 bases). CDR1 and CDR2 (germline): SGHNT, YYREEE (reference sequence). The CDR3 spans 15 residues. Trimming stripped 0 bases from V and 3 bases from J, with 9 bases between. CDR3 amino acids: CASSLAGDDTGELFF. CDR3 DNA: TGTGCCAGCAGCTTGGCGGGGGACGACACCGGGGAGCTGTTTTTT.

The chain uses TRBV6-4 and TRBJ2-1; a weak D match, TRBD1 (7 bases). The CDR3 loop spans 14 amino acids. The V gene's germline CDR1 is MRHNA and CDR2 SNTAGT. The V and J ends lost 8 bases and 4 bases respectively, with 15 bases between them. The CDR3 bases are TGTGCCAGCCGGGAACAGGGGACTTACAATGAGCAGTTCTTC. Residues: CASREQGTYNEQFF.

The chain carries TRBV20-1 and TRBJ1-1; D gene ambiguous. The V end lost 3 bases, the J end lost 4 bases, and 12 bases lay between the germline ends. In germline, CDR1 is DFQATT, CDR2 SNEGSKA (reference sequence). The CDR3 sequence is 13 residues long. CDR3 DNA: TGCAGTGCTAGTGAGGGCGTATCCACTGAAGCTTTCTTT. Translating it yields CSASEGVSTEAFF.

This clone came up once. CDR3 in DNA: TGTGCCAGTAGTGCACTAGCGGGGGCAGATACGCAGTATTTT. Its translation: CASSALAGADTQYF. The chain carries TRBV19 and TRBJ2-3; 11 nucleotides match TRBD2. Germline loops: CDR1 LNHDA, CDR2 SQIVND (reference sequence). Losses at the gene ends were 5 bases for V and 4 bases for J; bases not matched to a gene: 2. The CDR3 has 14 residues. The full variable domain, its missing parts supplied by reference TRBV19 and TRBJ2-3, is DGGITQSPKYLFRKEGQNVTLSCEQNLNHDAMYWYRQDPGQGLRLIYYSQIVNDFQKGDIAEGYSVSREKKESFPLTVTSAQKNPTAFYLCASSALAGADTQYFGPGTRLTVL.

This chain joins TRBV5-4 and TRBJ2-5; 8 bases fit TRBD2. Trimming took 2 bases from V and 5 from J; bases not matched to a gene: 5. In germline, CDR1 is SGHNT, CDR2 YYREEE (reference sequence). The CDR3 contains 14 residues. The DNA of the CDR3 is TGTGCCAGCAGCTTCGCGGGGGGCGGGGAGACCCAGTACTTC. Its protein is CASSFAGGGETQYF.

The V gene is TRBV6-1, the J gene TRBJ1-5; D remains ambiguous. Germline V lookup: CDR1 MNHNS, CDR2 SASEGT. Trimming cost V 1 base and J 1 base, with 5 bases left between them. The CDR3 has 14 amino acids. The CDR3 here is CASSEDGSNQPQHF. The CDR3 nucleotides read TGTGCCAGCAGTGAAGATGGAAGCAATCAGCCCCAGCATTTT.

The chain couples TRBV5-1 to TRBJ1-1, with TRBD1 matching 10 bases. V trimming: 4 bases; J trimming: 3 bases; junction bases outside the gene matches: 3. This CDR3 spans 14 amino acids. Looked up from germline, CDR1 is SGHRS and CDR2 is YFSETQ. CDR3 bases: TGCGCCAGCAGCCAGGACAGGGGGGACACTGAAGCTTTCTTT. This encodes CASSQDRGDTEAFF.

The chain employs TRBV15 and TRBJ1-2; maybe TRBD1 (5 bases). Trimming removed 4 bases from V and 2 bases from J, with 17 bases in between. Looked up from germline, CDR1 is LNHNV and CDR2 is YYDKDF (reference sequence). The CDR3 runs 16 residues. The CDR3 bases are TGTGCCACCAGCATTGATTACGACAGCCCAAACTATGGCTACACCTTC. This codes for CATSIDYDSPNYGYTF.